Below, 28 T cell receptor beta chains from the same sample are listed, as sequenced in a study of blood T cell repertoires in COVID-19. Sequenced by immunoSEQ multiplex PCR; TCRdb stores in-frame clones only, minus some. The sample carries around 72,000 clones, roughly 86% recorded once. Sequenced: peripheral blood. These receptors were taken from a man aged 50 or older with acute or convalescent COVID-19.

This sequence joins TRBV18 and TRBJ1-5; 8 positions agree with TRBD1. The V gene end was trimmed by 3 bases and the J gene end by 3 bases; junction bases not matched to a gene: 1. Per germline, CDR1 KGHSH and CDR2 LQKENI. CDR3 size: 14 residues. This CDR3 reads CASSPGQVNQPQHF. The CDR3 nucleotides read TGTGCCAGCTCACCGGGACAGGTCAATCAGCCCCAGCATTTT.

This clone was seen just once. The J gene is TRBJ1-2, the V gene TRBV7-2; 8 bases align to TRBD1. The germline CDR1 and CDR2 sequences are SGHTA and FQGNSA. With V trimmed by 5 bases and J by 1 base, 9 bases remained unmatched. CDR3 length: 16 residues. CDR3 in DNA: TGTGCCAGCAGCGCTCAACCGGGACAGGATAACTATGGCTACACCTTC. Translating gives CASSAQPGQDNYGYTF.

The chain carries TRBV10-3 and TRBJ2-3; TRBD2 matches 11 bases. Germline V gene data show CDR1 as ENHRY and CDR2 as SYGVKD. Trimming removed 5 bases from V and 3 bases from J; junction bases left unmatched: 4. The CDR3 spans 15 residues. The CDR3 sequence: CAISHSGGATDTQYF. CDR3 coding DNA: TGTGCCATCAGTCATAGCGGGGGGGCGACAGATACGCAGTATTTT.

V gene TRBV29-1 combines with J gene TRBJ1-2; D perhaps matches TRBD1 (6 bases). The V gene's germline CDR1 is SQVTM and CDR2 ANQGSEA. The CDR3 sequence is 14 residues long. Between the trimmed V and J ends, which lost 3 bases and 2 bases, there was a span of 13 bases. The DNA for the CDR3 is TGCAGCGTTGACCCGACAGGCCAAAACTATGGCTACACCTTC. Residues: CSVDPTGQNYGYTF.

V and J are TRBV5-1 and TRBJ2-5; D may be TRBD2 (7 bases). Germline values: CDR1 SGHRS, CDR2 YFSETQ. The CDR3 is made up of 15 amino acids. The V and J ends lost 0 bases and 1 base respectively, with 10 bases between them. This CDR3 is CASSLDRGAQETQYF. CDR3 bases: TGCGCCAGCAGCTTGGACCGGGGGGCCCAAGAGACCCAGTACTTC.

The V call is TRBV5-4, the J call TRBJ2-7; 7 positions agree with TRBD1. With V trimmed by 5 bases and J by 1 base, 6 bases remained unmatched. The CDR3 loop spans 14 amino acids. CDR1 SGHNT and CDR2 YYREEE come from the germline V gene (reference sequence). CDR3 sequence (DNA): TGTGCCAGCAGGCAGGGGACAGCTTCCTACGAGCAGTACTTC. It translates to CASRQGTASYEQYF.

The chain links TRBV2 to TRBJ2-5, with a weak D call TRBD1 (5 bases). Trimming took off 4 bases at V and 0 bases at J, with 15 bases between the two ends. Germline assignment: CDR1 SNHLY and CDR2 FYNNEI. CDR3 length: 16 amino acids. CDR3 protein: CASSGEGVVDQETQYF. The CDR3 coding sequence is TGTGCCAGCAGTGGGGAAGGGGTTGTCGACCAAGAGACCCAGTACTTC.

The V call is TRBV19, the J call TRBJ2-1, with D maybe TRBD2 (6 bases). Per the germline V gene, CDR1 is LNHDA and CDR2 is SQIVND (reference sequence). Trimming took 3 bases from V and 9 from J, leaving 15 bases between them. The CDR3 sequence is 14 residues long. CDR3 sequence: CASSIAAAGPEQFF. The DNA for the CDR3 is TGTGCCAGTAGTATCGCGGCAGCGGGCCCTGAGCAGTTCTTC.

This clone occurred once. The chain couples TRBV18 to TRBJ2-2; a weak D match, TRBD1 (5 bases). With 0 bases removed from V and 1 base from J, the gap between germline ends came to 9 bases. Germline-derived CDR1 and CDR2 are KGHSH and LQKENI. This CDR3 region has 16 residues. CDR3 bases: TGTGCCAGCTCACCACCTACAGGCGAGAACACCGGGGAGCTGTTTTTT. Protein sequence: CASSPPTGENTGELFF. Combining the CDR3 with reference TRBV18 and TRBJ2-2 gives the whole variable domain NAGVMQNPRHLVRRRGQEARLRCSPMKGHSHVYWYRQLPEEGLKFMVYLQKENIIDESGMPKERFSAEFPKEGPSILRIQQVVRGDSAAYFCASSPPTGENTGELFFGEGSRLTVL.

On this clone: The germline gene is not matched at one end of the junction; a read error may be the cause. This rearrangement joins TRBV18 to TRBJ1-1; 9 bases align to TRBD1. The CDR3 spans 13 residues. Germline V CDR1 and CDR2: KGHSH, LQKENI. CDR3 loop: CASSPRGTGWINF. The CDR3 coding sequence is TGTGCCAGCTCACCGCGCGGGACAGGGTGGATTAACTTT.

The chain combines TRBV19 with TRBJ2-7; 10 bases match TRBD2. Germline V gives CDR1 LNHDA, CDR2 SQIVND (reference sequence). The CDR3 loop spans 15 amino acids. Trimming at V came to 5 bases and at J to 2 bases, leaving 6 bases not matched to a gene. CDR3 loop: CASSRTSGATYEQYF. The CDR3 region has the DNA TGTGCCAGTAGTCGTACTAGCGGGGCCACCTACGAGCAGTACTTC.

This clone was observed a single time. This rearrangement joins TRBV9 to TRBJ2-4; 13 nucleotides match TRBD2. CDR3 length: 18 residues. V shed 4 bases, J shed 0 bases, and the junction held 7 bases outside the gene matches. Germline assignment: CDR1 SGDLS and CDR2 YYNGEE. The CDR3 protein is CASSPTSGGALAKNIQYF. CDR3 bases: TGTGCCAGCAGCCCAACTAGCGGGGGGGCCCTAGCCAAAAACATTCAGTACTTC.

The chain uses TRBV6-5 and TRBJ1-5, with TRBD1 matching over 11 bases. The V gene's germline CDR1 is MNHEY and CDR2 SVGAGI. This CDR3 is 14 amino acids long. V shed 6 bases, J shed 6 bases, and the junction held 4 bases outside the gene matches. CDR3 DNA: TGTGCCAGCAGCGCGGGACAGGGGGTTCAGCCCCAGCATTTT. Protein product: CASSAGQGVQPQHF.

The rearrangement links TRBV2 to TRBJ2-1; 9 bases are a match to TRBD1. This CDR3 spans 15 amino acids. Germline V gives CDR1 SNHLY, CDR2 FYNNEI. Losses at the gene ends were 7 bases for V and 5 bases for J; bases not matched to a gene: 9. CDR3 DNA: TGTGCCAGCATCCCCGGGACAGGGCCGAACAATGAGCAGTTCTTC. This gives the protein CASIPGTGPNNEQFF.

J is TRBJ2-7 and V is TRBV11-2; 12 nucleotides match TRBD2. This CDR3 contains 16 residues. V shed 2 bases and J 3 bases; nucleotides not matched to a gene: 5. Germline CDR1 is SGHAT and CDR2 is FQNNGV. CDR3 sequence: CASSLSLAGGLYEQYF. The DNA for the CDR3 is TGTGCCAGCAGCTTATCACTAGCGGGGGGCCTCTACGAGCAGTACTTC.

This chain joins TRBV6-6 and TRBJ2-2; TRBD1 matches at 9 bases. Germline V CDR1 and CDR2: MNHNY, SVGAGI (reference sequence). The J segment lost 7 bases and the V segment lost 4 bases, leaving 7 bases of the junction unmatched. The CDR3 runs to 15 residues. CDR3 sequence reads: CASSSLTGGVGELFF. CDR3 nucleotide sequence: TGTGCCAGCAGTTCCTTGACAGGGGGGGTCGGGGAGCTGTTTTTT.

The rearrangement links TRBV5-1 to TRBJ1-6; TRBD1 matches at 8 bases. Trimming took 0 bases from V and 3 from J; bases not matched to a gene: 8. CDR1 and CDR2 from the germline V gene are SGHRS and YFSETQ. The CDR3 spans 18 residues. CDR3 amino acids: CASSLGTGSSRYNSPLHF. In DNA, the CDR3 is TGCGCCAGCAGCTTGGGGACAGGGTCCTCCCGCTATAATTCACCCCTCCACTTT.

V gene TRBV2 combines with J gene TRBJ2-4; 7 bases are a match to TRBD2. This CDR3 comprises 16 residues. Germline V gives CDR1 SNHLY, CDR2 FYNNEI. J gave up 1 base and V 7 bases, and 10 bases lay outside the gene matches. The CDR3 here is CASTDFGGWAKNIQYF. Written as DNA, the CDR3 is TGTGCCAGCACTGACTTCGGGGGGTGGGCCAAAAACATTCAGTACTTC.

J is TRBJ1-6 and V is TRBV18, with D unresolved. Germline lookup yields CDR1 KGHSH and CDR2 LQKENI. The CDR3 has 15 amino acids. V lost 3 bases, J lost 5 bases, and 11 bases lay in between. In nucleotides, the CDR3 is TGTGCCAGCTCACCTCCATCCACAAATAATTCACCCCTCCACTTT. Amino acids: CASSPPSTNNSPLHF. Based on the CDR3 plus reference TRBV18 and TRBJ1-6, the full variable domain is NAGVMQNPRHLVRRRGQEARLRCSPMKGHSHVYWYRQLPEEGLKFMVYLQKENIIDESGMPKERFSAEFPKEGPSILRIQQVVRGDSAAYFCASSPPSTNNSPLHFGNGTRLTVT.

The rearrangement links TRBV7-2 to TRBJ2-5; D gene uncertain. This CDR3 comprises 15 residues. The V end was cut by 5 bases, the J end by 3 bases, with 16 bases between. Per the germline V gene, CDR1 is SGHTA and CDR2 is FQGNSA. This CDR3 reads CASSKPDLVKETQYF. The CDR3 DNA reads TGTGCCAGCAGCAAACCGGATCTAGTCAAAGAGACCCAGTACTTC.

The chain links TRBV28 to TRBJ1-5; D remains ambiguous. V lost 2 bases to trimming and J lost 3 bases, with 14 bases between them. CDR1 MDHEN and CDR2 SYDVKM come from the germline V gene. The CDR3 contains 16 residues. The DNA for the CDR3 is TGTGCCAGCAGTTTACTCCCTTCAGTCCTCAATCAGCCCCAGCATTTT. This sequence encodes CASSLLPSVLNQPQHF.

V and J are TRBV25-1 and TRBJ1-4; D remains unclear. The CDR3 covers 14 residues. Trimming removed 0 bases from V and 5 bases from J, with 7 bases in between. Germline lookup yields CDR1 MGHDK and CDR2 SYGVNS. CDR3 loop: CASSEYGRNEKLFF. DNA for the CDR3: TGTGCCAGCAGTGAATATGGCAGGAATGAAAAACTGTTTTTT. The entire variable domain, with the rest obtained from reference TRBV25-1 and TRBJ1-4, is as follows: EADIYQTPRYLVIGTGKKITLECSQTMGHDKMYWYQQDPGMELHLIHYSYGVNSTEKGDLSSESTVSRIRTEHFPLTLESARPSHTSQYLCASSEYGRNEKLFFGSGTQLSVL.

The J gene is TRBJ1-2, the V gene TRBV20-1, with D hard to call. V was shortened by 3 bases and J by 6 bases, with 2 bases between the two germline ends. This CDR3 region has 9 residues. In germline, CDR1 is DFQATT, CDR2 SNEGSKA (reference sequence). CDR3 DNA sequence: TGCAGTGCTAGCGATGGCTACACCTTC. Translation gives CSASDGYTF.

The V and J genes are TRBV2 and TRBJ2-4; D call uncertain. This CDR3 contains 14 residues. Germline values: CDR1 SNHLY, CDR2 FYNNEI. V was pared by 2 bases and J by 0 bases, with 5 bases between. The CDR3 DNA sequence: TGTGCCAGCAGTGAACCATCAGCCAAAAACATTCAGTACTTC. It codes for CASSEPSAKNIQYF.

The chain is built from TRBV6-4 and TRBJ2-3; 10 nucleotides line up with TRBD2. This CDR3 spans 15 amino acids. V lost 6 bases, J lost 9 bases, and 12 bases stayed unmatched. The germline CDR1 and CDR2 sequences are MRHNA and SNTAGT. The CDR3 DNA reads TGTGCCAGCAGACCTACTAGCGGGGACGGGGGAACGCAGTATTTT. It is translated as CASRPTSGDGGTQYF.

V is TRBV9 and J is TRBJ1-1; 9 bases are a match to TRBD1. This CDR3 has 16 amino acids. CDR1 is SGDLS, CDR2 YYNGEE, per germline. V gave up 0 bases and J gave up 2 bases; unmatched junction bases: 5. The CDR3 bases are TGTGCCAGCAGCGTAGGGGACAGGGCCTTCAACACTGAAGCTTTCTTT. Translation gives CASSVGDRAFNTEAFF.

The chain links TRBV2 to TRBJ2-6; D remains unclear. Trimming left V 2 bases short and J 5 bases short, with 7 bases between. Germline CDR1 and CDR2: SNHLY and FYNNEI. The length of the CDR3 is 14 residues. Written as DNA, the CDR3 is TGTGCCAGCAGTGAATTATCCTGGGCCAACGTCCTGACTTTC. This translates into CASSELSWANVLTF.

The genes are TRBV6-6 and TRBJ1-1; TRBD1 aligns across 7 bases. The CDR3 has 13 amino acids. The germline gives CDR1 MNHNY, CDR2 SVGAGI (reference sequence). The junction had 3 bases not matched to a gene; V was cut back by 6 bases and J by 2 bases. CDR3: CASSRQGNTEAFF. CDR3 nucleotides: TGTGCCAGCAGCCGACAGGGTAACACTGAAGCTTTCTTT.